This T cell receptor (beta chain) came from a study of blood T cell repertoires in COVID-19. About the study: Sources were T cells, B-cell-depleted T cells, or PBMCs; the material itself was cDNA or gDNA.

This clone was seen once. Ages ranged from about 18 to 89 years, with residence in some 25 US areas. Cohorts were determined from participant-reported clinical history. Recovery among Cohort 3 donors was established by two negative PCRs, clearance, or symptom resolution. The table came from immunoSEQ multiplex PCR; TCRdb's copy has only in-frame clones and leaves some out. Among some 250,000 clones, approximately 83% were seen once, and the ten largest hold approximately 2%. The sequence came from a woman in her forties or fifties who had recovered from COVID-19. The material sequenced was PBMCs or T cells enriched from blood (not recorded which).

The CDR3 loop is CASSVGQTGANVLTF. For the CDR3, the DNA is TGTGCCAGCAGCGTAGGTCAAACTGGGGCCAACGTCCTGACTTTC. The chain carries TRBV9 and TRBJ2-6; no clear D gene. Germline loops: CDR1 SGDLS, CDR2 YYNGEE. This CDR3 has 15 amino acids. The V and J ends lost 0 bases and 2 bases respectively, with 6 bases between them.